Listed here are 20 T cell receptor beta chains from one sample, sequenced in a study of PD-1 blockade in classical Hodgkin lymphoma. Some clones are missing from TCRdb's copy, which holds only in-frame ones; the method was immunoSEQ multiplex PCR. The sample lists some 100,000 clones, roughly 92% occurring once. Each patient experienced a relapse that followed autologous stem cell transplantation, and brentuximab vedotin exposure varied. The sample was peripheral blood mononuclear cells (PBMCs), taken at baseline. Source of these receptors: a human donor with classical Hodgkin lymphoma.

The chain has TRBV19 and TRBJ2-4; no clear D. The CDR3 is made up of 15 amino acids. V was trimmed by 4 bases and J by 0 bases, leaving 10 bases between them. The germline CDR1 and CDR2 sequences are LNHDA and SQIVND (reference sequence). The CDR3 region has the DNA TGTGCCAGTAGTAGAGACGGTCTAGCCAAAAACATTCAGTACTTC. Residues: CASSRDGLAKNIQYF. The full variable domain, in which reference TRBV19 and TRBJ2-4 provide the parts outside the CDR3, is DGGITQSPKYLFRKEGQNVTLSCEQNLNHDAMYWYRQDPGQGLRLIYYSQIVNDFQKGDIAEGYSVSREKKESFPLTVTSAQKNPTAFYLCASSRDGLAKNIQYFGAGTRLSVL.

The rearrangement joins TRBV5-1 to TRBJ2-7; TRBD1 matches 11 bases. The germline V gene has CDR1 SGHRS and CDR2 YFSETQ. V lost 5 bases, J lost 4 bases, and 8 bases stayed unmatched. The length of the CDR3 is 15 residues. The CDR3 coding sequence is TGCGCCAGCAGTTTCGGACAGGGGGCAACATACGAGCAGTACTTC. Translated: CASSFGQGATYEQYF.

Only a few counts were recorded for this clone. This chain connects TRBV27 to TRBJ1-5; D is perhaps TRBD1 (5 bases). CDR1 and CDR2 (germline): MNHEY, SMNVEV (reference sequence). V lost 6 bases and J 1 base, leaving 16 bases between the germline ends. The CDR3 has 16 residues. The CDR3 region is CASSPPGHESNQPQHF. CDR3 coding DNA: TGTGCCAGCAGCCCACCGGGGCATGAGAGCAATCAGCCCCAGCATTTT.

For this clone: This sample includes further DNA sequences coding for the same CDR3. J is TRBJ2-3 and V is TRBV5-1; no reliable D call. Trimming removed 0 bases at V and 2 bases at J, with 7 bases between. This CDR3 is 14 amino acids long. From germline, CDR1 is SGHRS and CDR2 YFSETQ. CDR3 residues: CASSLAVSTDTQYF. Here the CDR3 DNA reads TGCGCCAGCAGCTTGGCTGTGTCCACAGATACGCAGTATTTT.

The gene calls are TRBV28 and TRBJ2-1; 9 positions agree with TRBD2. The CDR3 consists of 15 residues. The V segment lost 7 bases and the J segment 0 bases; nucleotides outside the gene matches: 4. CDR1 and CDR2 from the germline V gene are MDHEN and SYDVKM. CDR3 bases: TGTGCCAGCATGACTAGCGGACCCTCCTACAATGAGCAGTTCTTC. Amino acids: CASMTSGPSYNEQFF.

J is TRBJ1-2 and V is TRBV4-1, with 8 bases that match TRBD1. This CDR3 is 14 amino acids long. CDR1 is MGHRA and CDR2 is YSYEKL in the germline V gene. The trim removed 0 bases at V and 7 bases at J, leaving 4 bases unmatched. The CDR3 nucleotides read TGCGCCAGCAGCCAAGACAGGGGGCAGCGTGGCTACACCTTC. It codes for CASSQDRGQRGYTF.

The J gene is TRBJ1-5, the V gene TRBV18, with 8 bases that match TRBD1. The CDR3 is 15 residues long. The V gene's germline CDR1 is KGHSH and CDR2 LQKENI. Losses at the gene ends were 3 bases for V and 6 bases for J; bases not matched to a gene: 7. In DNA, the CDR3 is TGTGCCAGCTCACCGGTGGGACAGGTGGGTCAGCCCCAGCATTTT. This gives the protein CASSPVGQVGQPQHF. The entire variable domain, with the rest obtained from reference TRBV18 and TRBJ1-5, is as follows: NAGVMQNPRHLVRRRGQEARLRCSPMKGHSHVYWYRQLPEEGLKFMVYLQKENIIDESGMPKERFSAEFPKEGPSILRIQQVVRGDSAAYFCASSPVGQVGQPQHFGDGTRLSIL.

The chain couples TRBV6-6 to TRBJ2-1, with 7 positions matching TRBD2. Trimming took 7 bases from V and 0 from J; bases not matched to a gene: 9. Germline V CDR1 and CDR2: MNHNY, SVGAGI (reference sequence). The CDR3 is 16 amino acids. The CDR3 loop is CASTGLTSLSYNEQFF. CDR3 DNA sequence: TGTGCCAGCACGGGACTAACGAGCCTCTCCTACAATGAGCAGTTCTTC.

V is TRBV29-1 and J is TRBJ2-6, with D uncertain. Germline loops: CDR1 SQVTM, CDR2 ANQGSEA. This CDR3 is 14 amino acids long. V lost 5 bases to trimming and J lost 0 bases, with 8 bases between them. The CDR3 sequence is CSVWEASGANVLTF. CDR3 nucleotide sequence: TGCAGCGTTTGGGAAGCCTCTGGGGCCAACGTCCTGACTTTC.

This chain uses TRBV10-1 with TRBJ2-5, with D hard to call. From germline, CDR1 is WNHNN and CDR2 SYGVQD (reference sequence). Trimming left V 3 bases short and J 4 bases short, with 9 bases between. The CDR3 totals 13 residues. This CDR3 reads CASSDAVSETQYF. CDR3 nucleotide sequence: TGCGCCAGCAGTGATGCGGTTTCAGAGACCCAGTACTTC.

The rearrangement links TRBV28 to TRBJ1-2; 9 bases fit TRBD1. V shed 5 bases and J 8 bases; nucleotides not matched to a gene: 9. The CDR3 sequence is 14 residues long. Germline CDR1 MDHEN, CDR2 SYDVKM. CDR3 nucleotides: TGTGCCAGCAGTGGCACCGGGACAGGGAAAGGCTACACCTTC. This translates into CASSGTGTGKGYTF.

Written as DNA, the CDR3 is TGTGCCAGCAGCTTGACATTCCAAGAGACCCAGTACTTC. It yields the protein CASSLTFQETQYF. This sequence joins TRBV7-2 and TRBJ2-5; unclear D gene. The length of the CDR3 is 13 residues. From germline, CDR1 is SGHTA and CDR2 FQGNSA. The V end lost 3 bases, the J end lost 1 base, and 6 bases lay between the germline ends.

The chain couples TRBV27 to TRBJ2-2, with TRBD2 matching 11 bases. The germline V gene has CDR1 MNHEY and CDR2 SMNVEV (reference sequence). The CDR3 consists of 16 residues. The V segment lost 4 bases and the J segment 4 bases; nucleotides outside the gene matches: 5. The CDR3 sequence: CASSYLTSGATGELFF. In DNA form, the CDR3 reads TGTGCCAGCAGTTATTTGACTAGCGGGGCCACCGGGGAGCTGTTTTTT.

The chain employs TRBV23-1 and TRBJ2-7, with no clear D. TRBV23-1 is recorded as an ORF, its role being uncertain. There are 14 residues in the CDR3. The germline V and J ends were trimmed by 10 bases and 3 bases, with 19 bases remaining between them. For the CDR3, the DNA is TGCGCCACCCTGATATCGGACGCTCACTACGAGCAGTACTTC. Translating gives CATLISDAHYEQYF.

This chain connects TRBV19 to TRBJ2-7; TRBD1 matches at 7 bases. Per germline, CDR1 LNHDA and CDR2 SQIVND (reference sequence). V lost 6 bases, J lost 2 bases, and 10 bases stayed unmatched. This CDR3 spans 15 amino acids. The CDR3 coding sequence is TGTGCCAGTAGGGATCGGGACAGCTCTACCTACGAGCAGTACTTC. Protein sequence: CASRDRDSSTYEQYF. The whole variable domain, filled in from reference TRBV19 and TRBJ2-7, reads DGGITQSPKYLFRKEGQNVTLSCEQNLNHDAMYWYRQDPGQGLRLIYYSQIVNDFQKGDIAEGYSVSREKKESFPLTVTSAQKNPTAFYLCASRDRDSSTYEQYFGPGTRLTVT.

The CDR3 region has the DNA TGTGCCAGCAGCCGAGGGACCAGTCCGGCATACAATGAGCAGTTCTTC. Its protein is CASSRGTSPAYNEQFF. This chain joins TRBV7-9 and TRBJ2-1; D possibly uses TRBD1 or TRBD2 (5 bases each). V lost 5 bases and J lost 4, with 18 bases in between. Germline assignment: CDR1 SEHNR and CDR2 FQNEAQ (reference sequence). The CDR3 extends over 16 amino acids. Complete variable domain (other parts from reference TRBV7-9 and TRBJ2-1): DTGVSQNPRHKITKRGQNVTFRCDPISEHNRLYWYRQTLGQGPEFLTYFQNEAQLEKSRLLSDRFSAERPKGSFSTLEIQRTEQGDSAMYLCASSRGTSPAYNEQFFGPGTRLTVL.

The V gene is TRBV5-6, the J gene TRBJ2-1; D uncertain. Germline-derived CDR1 and CDR2 are SGHDT and YYEEEE. The CDR3 loop spans 14 amino acids. Trimming took 1 base from V and 3 from J, leaving 8 bases between them. The CDR3 reads CASSLFQDYNEQFF. CDR3 bases: TGTGCCAGCAGCTTGTTTCAGGACTACAATGAGCAGTTCTTC.

This clone was counted only a few times. This chain connects TRBV19 to TRBJ2-7; D might be TRBD1 or TRBD2, each matching 5 bases. Trimming stripped 9 bases from V and 3 bases from J, with 9 bases between. CDR3 length: 11 residues. The germline CDR1 and CDR2 sequences are LNHDA and SQIVND (reference sequence). The CDR3 DNA sequence: TGTGCCAGCGGGACGGTCTACGAGCAGTACTTC. It yields the protein CASGTVYEQYF.

V is TRBV27 and J is TRBJ2-1, with TRBD2 matching over 9 bases. With 10 bases clipped from V and 4 bases from J, the junction kept 8 bases outside the gene matches. The CDR3 is 14 residues long. Germline CDR1 is MNHEY and CDR2 is SMNVEV (reference sequence). Written as DNA, the CDR3 is TGTGCCACCGTTAGCGGGAGCCAGTACAATGAGCAGTTCTTC. Its protein product is CATVSGSQYNEQFF.

The V and J genes are TRBV11-2 and TRBJ2-3; no reliable D call. Germline V gives CDR1 SGHAT, CDR2 FQNNGV. The ends were cut back, 5 bases at V and 3 bases at J, with 15 bases in the middle. The CDR3 has 15 amino acids. The CDR3 sequence is CASSHWTERTDTQYF. CDR3 coding DNA: TGTGCCAGCAGCCATTGGACGGAAAGGACAGATACGCAGTATTTT.